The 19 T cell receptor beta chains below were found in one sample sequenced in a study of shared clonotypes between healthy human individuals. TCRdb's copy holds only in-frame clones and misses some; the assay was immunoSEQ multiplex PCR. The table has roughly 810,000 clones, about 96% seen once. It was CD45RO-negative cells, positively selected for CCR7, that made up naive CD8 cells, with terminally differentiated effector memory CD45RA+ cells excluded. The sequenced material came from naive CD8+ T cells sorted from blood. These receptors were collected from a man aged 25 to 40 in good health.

The CDR3 reads CASSFRFSSGTDLADTEAFF. DNA of the CDR3: TGTGCCAGCAGCTTCCGTTTTTCATCCGGGACAGACTTGGCGGACACTGAAGCTTTCTTT. J is TRBJ1-1 and V is TRBV13; 7 positions match TRBD1. V shed 3 bases, J shed 3 bases, and the junction held 22 bases outside the gene matches. The CDR3 has 20 amino acids. Germline values: CDR1 PRHDT, CDR2 FYEKMQ (reference sequence).

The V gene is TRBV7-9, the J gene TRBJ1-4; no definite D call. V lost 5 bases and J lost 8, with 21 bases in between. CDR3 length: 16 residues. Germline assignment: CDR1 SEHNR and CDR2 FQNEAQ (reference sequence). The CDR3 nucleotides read TGTGCCAGCAGCAGTGCCGAGGGAAGATTGAGGGAAAAACTGTTTTTT. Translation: CASSSAEGRLREKLFF.

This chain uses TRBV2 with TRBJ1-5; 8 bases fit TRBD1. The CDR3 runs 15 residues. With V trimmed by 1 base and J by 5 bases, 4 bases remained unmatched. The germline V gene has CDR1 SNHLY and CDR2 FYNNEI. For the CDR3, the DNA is TGTGCCAGCAGTGAAGTGACAGGGGTCTATCAGCCCCAGCATTTT. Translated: CASSEVTGVYQPQHF.

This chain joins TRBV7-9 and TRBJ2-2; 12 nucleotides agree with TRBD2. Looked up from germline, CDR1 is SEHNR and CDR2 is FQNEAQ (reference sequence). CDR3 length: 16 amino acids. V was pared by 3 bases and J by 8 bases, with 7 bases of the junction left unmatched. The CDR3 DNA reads TGTGCCAGCAGCTTGCCAGGACTAGCGGGATCAGGGGAGCTGTTTTTT. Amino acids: CASSLPGLAGSGELFF. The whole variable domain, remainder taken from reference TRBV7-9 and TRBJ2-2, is DTGVSQNPRHKITKRGQNVTFRCDPISEHNRLYWYRQTLGQGPEFLTYFQNEAQLEKSRLLSDRFSAERPKGSFSTLEIQRTEQGDSAMYLCASSLPGLAGSGELFFGEGSRLTVL.

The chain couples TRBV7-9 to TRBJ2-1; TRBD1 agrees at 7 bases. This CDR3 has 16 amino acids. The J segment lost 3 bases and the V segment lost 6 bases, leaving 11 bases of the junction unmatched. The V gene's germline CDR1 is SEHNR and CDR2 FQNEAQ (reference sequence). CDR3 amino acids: CASRPGTELFYNEQFF. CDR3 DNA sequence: TGTGCCAGCAGACCGGGGACAGAGCTCTTCTACAATGAGCAGTTCTTC.

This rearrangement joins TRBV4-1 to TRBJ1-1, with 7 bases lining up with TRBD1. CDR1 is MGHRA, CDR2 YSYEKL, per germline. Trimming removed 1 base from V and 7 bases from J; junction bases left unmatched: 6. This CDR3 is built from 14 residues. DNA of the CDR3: TGCGCCAGCAGCCAAGTTGATGACAGGGATGAAGCTTTCTTT. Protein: CASSQVDDRDEAFF.

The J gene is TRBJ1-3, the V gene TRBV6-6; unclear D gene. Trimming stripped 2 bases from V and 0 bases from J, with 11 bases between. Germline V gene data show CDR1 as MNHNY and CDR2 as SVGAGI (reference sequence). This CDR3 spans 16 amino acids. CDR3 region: CASSYPPGSSGNTIYF. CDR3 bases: TGTGCCAGCAGTTACCCGCCTGGGTCCTCTGGAAACACCATATATTTT.

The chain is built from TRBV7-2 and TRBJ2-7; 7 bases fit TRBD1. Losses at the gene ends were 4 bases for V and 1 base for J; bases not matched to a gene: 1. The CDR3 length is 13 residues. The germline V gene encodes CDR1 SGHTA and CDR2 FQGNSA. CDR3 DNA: TGTGCCAGCAGCTGGGGACAGTCCTACGAGCAGTACTTC. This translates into CASSWGQSYEQYF. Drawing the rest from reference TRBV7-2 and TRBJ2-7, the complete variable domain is GAGVSQSPSNKVTEKGKDVELRCDPISGHTALYWYRQSLGQGLEFLIYFQGNSAPDKSGLPSDRFSAERTGGSVSTLTIQRTQQEDSAVYLCASSWGQSYEQYFGPGTRLTVT.

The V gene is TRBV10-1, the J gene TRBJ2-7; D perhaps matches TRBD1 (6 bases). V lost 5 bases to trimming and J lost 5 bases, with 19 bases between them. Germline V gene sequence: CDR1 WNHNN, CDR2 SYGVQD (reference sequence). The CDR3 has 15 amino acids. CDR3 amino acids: CASSPDRTEVHEQYF. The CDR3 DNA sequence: TGCGCCAGCAGTCCTGACAGGACAGAAGTCCACGAGCAGTACTTC.

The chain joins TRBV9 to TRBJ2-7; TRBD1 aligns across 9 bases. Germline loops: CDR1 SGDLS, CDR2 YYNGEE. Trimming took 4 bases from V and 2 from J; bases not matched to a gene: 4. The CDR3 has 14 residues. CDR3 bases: TGTGCCAGCAGCACCAGACAGGGGGCCTACGAGCAGTACTTC. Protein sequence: CASSTRQGAYEQYF.

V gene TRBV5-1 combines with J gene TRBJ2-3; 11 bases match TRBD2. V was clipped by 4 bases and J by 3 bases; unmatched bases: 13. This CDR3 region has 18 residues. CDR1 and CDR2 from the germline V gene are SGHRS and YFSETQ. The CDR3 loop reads CASSLRTSGLLGTDTQYF. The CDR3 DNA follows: TGCGCCAGCAGCCTTAGGACTAGCGGGCTCCTGGGGACAGATACGCAGTATTTT. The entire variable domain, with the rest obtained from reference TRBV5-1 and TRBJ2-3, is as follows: KAGVTQTPRYLIKTRGQQVTLSCSPISGHRSVSWYQQTPGQGLQFLFEYFSETQRNKGNFPGRFSGRQFSNSRSEMNVSTLELGDSALYLCASSLRTSGLLGTDTQYFGPGTRLTVL.

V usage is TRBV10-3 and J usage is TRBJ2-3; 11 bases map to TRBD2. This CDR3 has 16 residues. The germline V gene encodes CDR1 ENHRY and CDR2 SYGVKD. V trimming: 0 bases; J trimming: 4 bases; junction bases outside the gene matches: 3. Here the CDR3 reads CAISESTSGRADTQYF. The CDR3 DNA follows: TGTGCCATCAGTGAGTCTACTAGCGGGAGAGCAGATACGCAGTATTTT.

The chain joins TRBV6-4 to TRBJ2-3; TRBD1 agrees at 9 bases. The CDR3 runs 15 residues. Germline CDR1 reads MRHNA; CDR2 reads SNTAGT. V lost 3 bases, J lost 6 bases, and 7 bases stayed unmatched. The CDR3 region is CASSESGDREDTQYF. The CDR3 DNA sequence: TGTGCCAGCAGTGAGTCAGGGGACAGGGAGGATACGCAGTATTTT.

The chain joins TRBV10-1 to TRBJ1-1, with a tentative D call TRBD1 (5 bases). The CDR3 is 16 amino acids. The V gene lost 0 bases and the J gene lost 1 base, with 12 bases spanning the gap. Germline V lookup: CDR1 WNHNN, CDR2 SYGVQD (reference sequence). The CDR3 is CASSESQDGQNTEAFF. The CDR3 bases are TGCGCCAGCAGTGAGTCTCAAGACGGACAGAACACTGAAGCTTTCTTT.

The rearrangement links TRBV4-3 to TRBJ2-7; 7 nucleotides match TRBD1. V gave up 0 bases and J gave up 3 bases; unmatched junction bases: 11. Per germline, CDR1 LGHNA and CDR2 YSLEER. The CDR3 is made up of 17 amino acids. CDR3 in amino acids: CASSQDSTGMVFYEQYF. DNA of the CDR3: TGCGCCAGCAGCCAAGACTCGACAGGGATGGTATTCTACGAGCAGTACTTC.

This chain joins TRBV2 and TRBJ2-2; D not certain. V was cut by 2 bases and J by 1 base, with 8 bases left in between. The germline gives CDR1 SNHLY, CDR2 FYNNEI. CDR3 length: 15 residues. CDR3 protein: CASSESLKNTGELFF. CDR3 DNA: TGTGCCAGCAGTGAATCATTAAAGAACACCGGGGAGCTGTTTTTT.

The CDR3: CASSRTGRNTEAFF. DNA of the CDR3: TGTGCCAGCAGTCGGACAGGGCGAAACACTGAAGCTTTCTTT. V is TRBV28 and J is TRBJ1-1; TRBD1 matches at 8 bases. The CDR3 is 14 residues long. Germline loops: CDR1 MDHEN, CDR2 SYDVKM. V gave up 5 bases and J gave up 2 bases; unmatched junction bases: 4. The variable domain in full, completed from reference TRBV28 and TRBJ1-1, reads DVKVTQSSRYLVKRTGEKVFLECVQDMDHENMFWYRQDPGLGLRLIYFSYDVKMKEKGDIPEGYSVSREKKERFSLILESASTNQTSMYLCASSRTGRNTEAFFGQGTRLTVV.

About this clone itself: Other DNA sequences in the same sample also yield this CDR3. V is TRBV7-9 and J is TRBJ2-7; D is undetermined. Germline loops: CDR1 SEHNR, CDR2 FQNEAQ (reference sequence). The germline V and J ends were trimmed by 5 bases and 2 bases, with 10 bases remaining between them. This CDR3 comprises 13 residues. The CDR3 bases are TGTGCCAGCAGCCTTGGGGTCACCTACGAGCAGTACTTC. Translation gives CASSLGVTYEQYF.

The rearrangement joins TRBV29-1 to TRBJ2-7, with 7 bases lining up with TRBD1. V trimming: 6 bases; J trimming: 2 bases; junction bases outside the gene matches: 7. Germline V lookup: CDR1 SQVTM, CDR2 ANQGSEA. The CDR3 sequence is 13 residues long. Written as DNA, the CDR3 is TGCAGCGTGGTGACAGGGAATACCTACGAGCAGTACTTC. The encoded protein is CSVVTGNTYEQYF.